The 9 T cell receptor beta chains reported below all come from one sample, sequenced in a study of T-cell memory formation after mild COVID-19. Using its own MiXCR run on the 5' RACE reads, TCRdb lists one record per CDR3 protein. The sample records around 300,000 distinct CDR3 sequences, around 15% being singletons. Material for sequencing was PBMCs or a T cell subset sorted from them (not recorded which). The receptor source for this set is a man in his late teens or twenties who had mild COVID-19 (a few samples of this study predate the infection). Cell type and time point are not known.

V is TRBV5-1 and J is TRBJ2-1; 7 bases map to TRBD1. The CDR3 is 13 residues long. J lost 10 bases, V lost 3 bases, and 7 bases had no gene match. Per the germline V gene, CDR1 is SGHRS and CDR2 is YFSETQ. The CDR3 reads CASSSIDREEQFF. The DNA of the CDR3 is TGCGCCAGCAGCTCGATTGACAGGGAGGAGCAGTTCTTC.

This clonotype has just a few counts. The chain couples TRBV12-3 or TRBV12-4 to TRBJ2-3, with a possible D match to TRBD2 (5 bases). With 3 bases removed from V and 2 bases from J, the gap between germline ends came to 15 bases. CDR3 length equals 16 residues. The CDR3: CASSFGRGIPTDTQYF. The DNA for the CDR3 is TGTGCCAGCAGTTTCGGACGAGGGATCCCCACAGATACGCAGTATTTT.

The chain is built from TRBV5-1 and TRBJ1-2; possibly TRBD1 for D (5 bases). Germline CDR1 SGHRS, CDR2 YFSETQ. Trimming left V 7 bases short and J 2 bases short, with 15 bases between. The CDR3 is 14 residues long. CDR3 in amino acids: CASGGDRTNYGYTF. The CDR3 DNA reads TGCGCCAGCGGGGGGGACCGAACGAACTATGGCTACACCTTC.

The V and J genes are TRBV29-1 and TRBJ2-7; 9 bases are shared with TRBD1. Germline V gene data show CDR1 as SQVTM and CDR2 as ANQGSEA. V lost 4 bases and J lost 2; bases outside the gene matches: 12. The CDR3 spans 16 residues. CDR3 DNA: TGCAGCGTTGGAGGGATGAGGGACAGGGCGACCTACGAGCAGTACTTC. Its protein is CSVGGMRDRATYEQYF.

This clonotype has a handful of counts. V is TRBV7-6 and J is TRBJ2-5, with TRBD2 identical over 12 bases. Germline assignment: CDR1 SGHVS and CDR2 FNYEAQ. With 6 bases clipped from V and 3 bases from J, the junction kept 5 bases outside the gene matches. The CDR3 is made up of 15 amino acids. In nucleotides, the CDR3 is TGTGCCAGCAGTCAGAGACTAGCGGGGGAAGAGACCCAGTACTTC. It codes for CASSQRLAGEETQYF.

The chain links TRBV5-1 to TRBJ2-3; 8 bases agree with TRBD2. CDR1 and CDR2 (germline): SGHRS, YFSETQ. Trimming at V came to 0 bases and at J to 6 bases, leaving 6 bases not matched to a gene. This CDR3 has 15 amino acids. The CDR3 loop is CASSLAVAGSDTQYF. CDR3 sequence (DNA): TGCGCCAGCAGCTTGGCGGTAGCGGGATCCGATACGCAGTATTTT.

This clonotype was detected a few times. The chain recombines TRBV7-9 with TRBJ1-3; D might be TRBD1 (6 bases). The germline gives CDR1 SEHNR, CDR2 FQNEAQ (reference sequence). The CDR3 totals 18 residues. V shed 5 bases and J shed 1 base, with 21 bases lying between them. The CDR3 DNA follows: TGTGCCAGCAGCCTTCTCGGGACACCTTGGGGGTCTGGAAACACCATATATTTT. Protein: CASSLLGTPWGSGNTIYF.

Here the CDR3 reads CASSQEHLINSPLHF. The CDR3 DNA reads TGCGCCAGCAGCCAAGAACATCTTATAAATTCACCCCTCCACTTT. The J gene is TRBJ1-6, the V gene TRBV4-3; the D is unclear. The germline gives CDR1 LGHNA, CDR2 YSLEER. The CDR3 runs to 15 residues. Trimming shortened V by 0 bases and J by 7 bases, and 10 bases separated the two germline ends.

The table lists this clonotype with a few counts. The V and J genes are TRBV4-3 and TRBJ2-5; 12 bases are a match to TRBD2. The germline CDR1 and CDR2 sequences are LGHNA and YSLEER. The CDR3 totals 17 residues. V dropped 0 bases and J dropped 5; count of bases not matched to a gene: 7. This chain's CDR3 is CASSQDPSGGARETQYF. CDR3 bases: TGCGCCAGCAGCCAAGATCCTAGCGGGGGGGCCAGGGAGACCCAGTACTTC.